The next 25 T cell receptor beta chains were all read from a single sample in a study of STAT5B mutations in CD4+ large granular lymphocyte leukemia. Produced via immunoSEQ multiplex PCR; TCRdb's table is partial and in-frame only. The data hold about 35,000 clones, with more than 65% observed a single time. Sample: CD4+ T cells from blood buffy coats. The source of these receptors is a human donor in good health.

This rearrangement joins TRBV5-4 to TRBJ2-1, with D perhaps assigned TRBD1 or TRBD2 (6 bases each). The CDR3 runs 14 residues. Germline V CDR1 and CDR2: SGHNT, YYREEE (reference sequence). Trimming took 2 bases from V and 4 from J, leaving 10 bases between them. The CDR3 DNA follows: TGTGCCAGCAGCTTCCCGGGGGCGTACAATGAGCAGTTCTTC. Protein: CASSFPGAYNEQFF.

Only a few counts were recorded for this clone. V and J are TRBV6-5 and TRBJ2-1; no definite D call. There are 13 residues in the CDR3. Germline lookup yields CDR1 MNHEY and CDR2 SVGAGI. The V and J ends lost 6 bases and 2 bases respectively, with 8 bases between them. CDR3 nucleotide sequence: TGTGCCAGCAGCCCGATGCCCTACAATGAGCAGTTCTTC. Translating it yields CASSPMPYNEQFF.

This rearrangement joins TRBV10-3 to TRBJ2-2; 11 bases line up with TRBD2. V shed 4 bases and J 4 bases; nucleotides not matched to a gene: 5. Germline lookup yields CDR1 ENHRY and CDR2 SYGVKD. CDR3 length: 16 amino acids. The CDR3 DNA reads TGTGCCATCAGTGCGGGGCTAGCGGGGGGCACCGGGGAGCTGTTTTTT. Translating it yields CAISAGLAGGTGELFF.

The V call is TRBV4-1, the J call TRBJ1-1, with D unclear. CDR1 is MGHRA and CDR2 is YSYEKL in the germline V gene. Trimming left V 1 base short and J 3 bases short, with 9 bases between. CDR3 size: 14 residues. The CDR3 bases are TGCGCCAGCAGCCAAGGTTTACGGGACACTGAAGCTTTCTTT. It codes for CASSQGLRDTEAFF.

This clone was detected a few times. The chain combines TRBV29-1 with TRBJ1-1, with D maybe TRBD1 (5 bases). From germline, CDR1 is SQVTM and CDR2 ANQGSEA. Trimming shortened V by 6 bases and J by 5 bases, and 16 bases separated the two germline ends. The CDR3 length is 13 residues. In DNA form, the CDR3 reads TGCAGCGTCTTAAGACAAGAGGGGACTGAAGCTTTCTTT. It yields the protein CSVLRQEGTEAFF.

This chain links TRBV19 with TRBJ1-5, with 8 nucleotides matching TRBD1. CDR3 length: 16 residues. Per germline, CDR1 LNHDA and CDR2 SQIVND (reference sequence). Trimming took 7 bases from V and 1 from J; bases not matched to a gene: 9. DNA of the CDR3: TGTGCCAGTACCTCTGGACAGGGCCAGAGCAATCAGCCCCAGCATTTT. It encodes CASTSGQGQSNQPQHF.

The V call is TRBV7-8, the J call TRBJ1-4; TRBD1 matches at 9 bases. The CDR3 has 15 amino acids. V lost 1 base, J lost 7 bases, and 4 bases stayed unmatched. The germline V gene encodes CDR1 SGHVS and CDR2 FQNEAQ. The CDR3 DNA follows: TGTGCCAGCAGCTTAGTGGGGGGACAGGGTGAAAAACTGTTTTTT. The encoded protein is CASSLVGGQGEKLFF. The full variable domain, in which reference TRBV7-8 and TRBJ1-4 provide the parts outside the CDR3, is GAGVSQSPRYKVAKRGQDVALRCDPISGHVSLFWYQQALGQGPEFLTYFQNEAQLDKSGLPSDRFFAERPEGSVSTLKIQRTQQEDSAVYLCASSLVGGQGEKLFFGSGTQLSVL.

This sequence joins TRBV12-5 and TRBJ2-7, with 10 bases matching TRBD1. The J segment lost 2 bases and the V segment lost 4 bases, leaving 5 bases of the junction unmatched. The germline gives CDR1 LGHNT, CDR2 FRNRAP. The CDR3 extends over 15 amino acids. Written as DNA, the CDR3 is TGTGCTAGTGGTTCAGGACAGGGGGAGACCTACGAGCAGTACTTC. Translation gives CASGSGQGETYEQYF.

CDR3 sequence: CASRAGAHNEKLFF. Here the CDR3 DNA reads TGTGCCAGCAGAGCTGGGGCCCACAATGAAAAACTGTTTTTT. The chain employs TRBV6-6 and TRBJ1-4, with a tentative D call TRBD1 (5 bases). This CDR3 is 14 amino acids long. Germline lookup yields CDR1 MNHNY and CDR2 SVGAGI (reference sequence). V lost 6 bases, J lost 5 bases, and 13 bases lay in between.

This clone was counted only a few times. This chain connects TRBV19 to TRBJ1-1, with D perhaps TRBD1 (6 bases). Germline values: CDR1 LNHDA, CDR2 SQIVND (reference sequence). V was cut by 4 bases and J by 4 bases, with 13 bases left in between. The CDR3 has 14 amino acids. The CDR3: CASSTHRAGTEAFF. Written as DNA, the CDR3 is TGTGCCAGTAGTACTCACAGGGCGGGCACTGAAGCTTTCTTT.

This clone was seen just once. CDR3 sequence: CASSDTSGPYNEQFF. Here the CDR3 DNA reads TGTGCCAGCAGCGATACTAGCGGCCCATACAATGAGCAGTTCTTC. The rearrangement joins TRBV9 to TRBJ2-1, with 8 bases fitting TRBD2. V shed 3 bases and J 4 bases; nucleotides not matched to a gene: 6. The germline CDR1 and CDR2 sequences are SGDLS and YYNGEE. This CDR3 spans 15 amino acids. The variable domain in full, with the rest retrieved from reference TRBV9 and TRBJ2-1, is DSGVTQTPKHLITATGQRVTLRCSPRSGDLSVYWYQQSLDQGLQFLIQYYNGEERAKGNILERFSAQQFPDLHSELNLSSLELGDSALYFCASSDTSGPYNEQFFGPGTRLTVL.

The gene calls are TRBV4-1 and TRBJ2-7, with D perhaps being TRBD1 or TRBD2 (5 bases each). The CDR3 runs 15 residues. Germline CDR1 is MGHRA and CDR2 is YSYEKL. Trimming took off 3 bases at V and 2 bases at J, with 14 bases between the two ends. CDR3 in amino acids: CASSQPGTVAYEQYF. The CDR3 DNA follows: TGCGCCAGCAGCCAGCCCGGGACGGTGGCCTACGAGCAGTACTTC.

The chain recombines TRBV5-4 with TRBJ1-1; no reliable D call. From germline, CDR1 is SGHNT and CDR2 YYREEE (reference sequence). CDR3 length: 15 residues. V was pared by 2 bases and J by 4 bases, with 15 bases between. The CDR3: CASSLEGNSGTEAFF. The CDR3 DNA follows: TGTGCCAGCAGCTTAGAGGGCAATTCGGGCACTGAAGCTTTCTTT.

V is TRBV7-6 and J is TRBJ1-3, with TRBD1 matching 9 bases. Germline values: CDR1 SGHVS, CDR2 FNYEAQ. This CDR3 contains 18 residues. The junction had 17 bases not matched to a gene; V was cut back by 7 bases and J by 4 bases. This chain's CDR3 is CASTFSNLQGAGGNTIYF. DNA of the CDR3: TGTGCCAGCACCTTTTCAAACCTACAGGGGGCTGGGGGAAACACCATATATTTT.

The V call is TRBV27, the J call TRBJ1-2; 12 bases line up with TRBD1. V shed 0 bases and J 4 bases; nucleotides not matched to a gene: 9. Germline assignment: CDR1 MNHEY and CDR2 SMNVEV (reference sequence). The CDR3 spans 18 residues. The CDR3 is CASSLSPGQGATGYGYTF. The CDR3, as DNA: TGTGCCAGCAGTTTATCTCCGGGACAGGGGGCAACGGGCTATGGCTACACCTTC.

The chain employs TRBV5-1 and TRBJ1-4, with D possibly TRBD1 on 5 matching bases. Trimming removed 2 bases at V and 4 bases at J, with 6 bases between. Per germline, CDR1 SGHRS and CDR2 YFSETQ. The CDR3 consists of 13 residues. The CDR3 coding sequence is TGCGCCAGCAGCTTCGGGGGTAATGAAAAACTGTTTTTT. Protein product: CASSFGGNEKLFF. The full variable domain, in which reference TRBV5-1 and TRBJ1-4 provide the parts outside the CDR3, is KAGVTQTPRYLIKTRGQQVTLSCSPISGHRSVSWYQQTPGQGLQFLFEYFSETQRNKGNFPGRFSGRQFSNSRSEMNVSTLELGDSALYLCASSFGGNEKLFFGSGTQLSVL.

This chain's CDR3 is CASSMGQGGTDTQYF. The CDR3 DNA sequence: TGTGCCAGTAGTATGGGGCAGGGGGGCACAGATACGCAGTATTTT. The chain uses TRBV19 and TRBJ2-3, with 7 bases that match TRBD1. CDR3 size: 15 residues. The junction had 4 bases not matched to a gene; V was cut back by 3 bases and J by 1 base. From germline, CDR1 is LNHDA and CDR2 SQIVND (reference sequence).

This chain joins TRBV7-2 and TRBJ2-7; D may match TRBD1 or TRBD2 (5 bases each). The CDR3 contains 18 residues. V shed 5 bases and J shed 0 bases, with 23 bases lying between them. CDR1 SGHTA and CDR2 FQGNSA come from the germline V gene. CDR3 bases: TGTGCCAGCAGCCCGGGGACCCTATTAACCCCAAGCTCCTACGAGCAGTACTTC. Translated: CASSPGTLLTPSSYEQYF. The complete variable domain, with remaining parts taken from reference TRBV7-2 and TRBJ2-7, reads GAGVSQSPSNKVTEKGKDVELRCDPISGHTALYWYRQSLGQGLEFLIYFQGNSAPDKSGLPSDRFSAERTGGSVSTLTIQRTQQEDSAVYLCASSPGTLLTPSSYEQYFGPGTRLTVT.

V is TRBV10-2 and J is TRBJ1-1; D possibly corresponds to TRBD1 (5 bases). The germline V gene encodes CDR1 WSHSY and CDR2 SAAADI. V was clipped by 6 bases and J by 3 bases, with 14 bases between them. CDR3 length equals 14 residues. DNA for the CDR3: TGCGCCAGCAGATGGGGGGGAGATGACACTGAAGCTTTCTTT. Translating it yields CASRWGGDDTEAFF.

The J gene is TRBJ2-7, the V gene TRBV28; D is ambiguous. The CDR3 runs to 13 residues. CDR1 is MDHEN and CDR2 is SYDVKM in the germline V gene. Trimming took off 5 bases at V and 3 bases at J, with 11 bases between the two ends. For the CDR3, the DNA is TGTGCCAGCAGTCGGGTCCCTAACTACGAGCAGTACTTC. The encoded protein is CASSRVPNYEQYF.

The CDR3 bases are TGTGCCTGGATAGCGGGGGAAGTCGGTTCACCCCTCCACTTT. This encodes CAWIAGEVGSPLHF. V gene TRBV30 combines with J gene TRBJ1-6; TRBD1 might be the D (5 bases). This CDR3 comprises 14 residues. Germline V lookup: CDR1 GTSNPN, CDR2 SVGIG (reference sequence). The germline V and J ends were trimmed by 4 bases and 9 bases, with 16 bases remaining between them. Filled out from reference TRBV30 and TRBJ1-6, the complete variable domain reads SQTIHQWPATLVQPVGSPLSLECTVEGTSNPNLYWYRQAAGRGLQLLFYSVGIGQISSEVPQNLSASRPQDRQFILSSKKLLLSDSGFYLCAWIAGEVGSPLHFGNGTRLTVT.

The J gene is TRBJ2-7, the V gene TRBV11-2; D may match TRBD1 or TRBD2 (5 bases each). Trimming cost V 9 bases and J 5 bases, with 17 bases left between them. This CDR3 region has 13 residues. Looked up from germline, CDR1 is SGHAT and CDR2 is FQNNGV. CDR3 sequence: CASRVVGVHEQYF. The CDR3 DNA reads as TGTGCCAGTAGGGTCGTGGGGGTTCACGAGCAGTACTTC.

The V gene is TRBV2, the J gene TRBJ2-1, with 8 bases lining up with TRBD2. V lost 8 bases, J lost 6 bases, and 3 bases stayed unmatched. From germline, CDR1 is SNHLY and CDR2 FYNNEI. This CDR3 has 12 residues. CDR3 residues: CASRGGTNEQFF. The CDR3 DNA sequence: TGTGCCAGCCGGGGGGGCACCAATGAGCAGTTCTTC.

The CDR3 reads CASGGSGGETQYF. In nucleotides, the CDR3 is TGTGCCAGCGGGGGATCAGGGGGTGAGACCCAGTACTTC. J is TRBJ2-5 and V is TRBV6-1, with 7 nucleotides matching TRBD1. Germline trimming cut 8 bases from V and 5 bases from J; bases unmatched to any gene: 8. Germline V CDR1 and CDR2: MNHNS, SASEGT. The CDR3 loop spans 13 amino acids.

CDR3: CAWSVSGLGPGRKLFF. The CDR3 nucleotides are TGTGCCTGGAGTGTAAGCGGCCTGGGACCGGGTAGGAAACTGTTTTTT. The V and J genes are TRBV30 and TRBJ1-4, with D maybe TRBD1 (5 bases). Germline CDR1 and CDR2: GTSNPN and SVGIG (reference sequence). The ends were cut back, 0 bases at V and 11 bases at J, with 22 bases in the middle. The CDR3 sequence is 16 residues long.